This T cell receptor (beta chain) was documented in a study of CD8 T cells in ankylosing spondylitis. Study-wide results and caveats: What appeared characteristic of ankylosing spondylitis blood was a TCR beta motif of eight highly homologous variants.

Remarks on this clonotype: Its antigen remains unidentified.

Each CDR3 protein gets one entry after TCRdb re-called the 5' RACE reads with MiXCR. Of about 840,000 distinct CDR3 sequences in the sample, about 10% were seen once. V was shortened by 8 bases and J by 4 bases, with 24 bases between the two germline ends. This CDR3 is built from 17 residues. In germline, CDR1 is SGHVS, CDR2 FNYEAQ. Material: blood, either unsorted or a sorted T cell fraction (not recorded which). The rearrangement links TRBV7-6 to TRBJ2-1; D might be TRBD1 (7 bases). This TCR derives from a male donor with ankylosing spondylitis. The CDR3 bases are TGTGCCAGCTCTTACCAGGGGGGCCAGTTAGGATACAATGAGCAGTTCTTC. It is translated as CASSYQGGQLGYNEQFF.